The subject of this entry is one T cell receptor beta chain. The sample is drawn from a study of blood T cell repertoires in COVID-19. As for the study in general: Specimens from acute and convalescent COVID-19 originated in the United States, Italy and Spain. The cDNA or gDNA used as material had been derived from T cells, B-cell-depleted T cells, or PBMCs.

Per the study methods: Researchers report that nucleated cell counts were estimated from reference gene primer amplification. The protocol was immunoSEQ multiplex PCR, while the TCRdb copy is restricted to in-frame clones and leaves out a portion. Clone size and V and J calls were adopted from that table, with D and trimming inferred from the DNA. The sample contains around 260,000 clones, approximately 86% of which appear only once. The germline CDR1 and CDR2 sequences are MNHEY and SVGAGI. This CDR3 contains 15 residues. V was shortened by 6 bases and J by 4 bases, with 19 bases between the two germline ends.

Sequencing input: peripheral blood. The chain carries TRBV6-5 and TRBJ2-7; the D gene is possibly TRBD1 (5 bases). The sequence derives from a young man with active or convalescent COVID-19. Here the CDR3 DNA reads TGTGCCAGCAGCGCCCTTATGGGGCGAAAATACGAGCAGTACTTC. Translation: CASSALMGRKYEQYF.